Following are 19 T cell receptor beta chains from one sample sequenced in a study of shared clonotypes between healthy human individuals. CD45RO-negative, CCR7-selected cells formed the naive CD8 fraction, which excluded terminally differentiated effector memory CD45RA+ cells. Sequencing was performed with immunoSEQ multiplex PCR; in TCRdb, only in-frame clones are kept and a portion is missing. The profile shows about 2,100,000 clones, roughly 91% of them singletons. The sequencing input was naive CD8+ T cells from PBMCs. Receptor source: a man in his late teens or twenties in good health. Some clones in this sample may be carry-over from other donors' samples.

In DNA, the CDR3 is TGTGCCAGCACCTATACGGGGCGGATTGGGGAAAAACTGTTTTTT. Translated, it gives CASTYTGRIGEKLFF. The V and J genes are TRBV9 and TRBJ1-4, with D maybe TRBD1 (5 bases). The CDR3 sequence is 15 residues long. Trimming took 6 bases from V and 8 from J, leaving 20 bases between them. Germline lookup yields CDR1 SGDLS and CDR2 YYNGEE.

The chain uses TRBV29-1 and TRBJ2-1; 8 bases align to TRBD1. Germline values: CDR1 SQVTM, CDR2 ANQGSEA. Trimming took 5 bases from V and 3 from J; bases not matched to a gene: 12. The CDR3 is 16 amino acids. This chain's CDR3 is CSVNPPPRGLYNEQFF. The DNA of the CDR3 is TGCAGCGTTAATCCCCCCCCCAGGGGGCTCTACAATGAGCAGTTCTTC.

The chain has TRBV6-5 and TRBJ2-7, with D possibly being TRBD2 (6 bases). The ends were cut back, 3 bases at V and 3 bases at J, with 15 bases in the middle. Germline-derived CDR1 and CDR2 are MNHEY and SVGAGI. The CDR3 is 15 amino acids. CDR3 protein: CASSYRWEVLYEQYF. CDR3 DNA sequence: TGTGCCAGCAGTTATAGGTGGGAGGTCCTCTACGAGCAGTACTTC.

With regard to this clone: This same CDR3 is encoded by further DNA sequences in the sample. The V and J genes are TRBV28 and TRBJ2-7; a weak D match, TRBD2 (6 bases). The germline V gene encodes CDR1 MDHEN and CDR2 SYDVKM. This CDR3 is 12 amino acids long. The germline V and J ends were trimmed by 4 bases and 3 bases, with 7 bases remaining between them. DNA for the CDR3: TGTGCCAGCAGTTCGGAGGGCTACGAGCAGTACTTC. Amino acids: CASSSEGYEQYF.

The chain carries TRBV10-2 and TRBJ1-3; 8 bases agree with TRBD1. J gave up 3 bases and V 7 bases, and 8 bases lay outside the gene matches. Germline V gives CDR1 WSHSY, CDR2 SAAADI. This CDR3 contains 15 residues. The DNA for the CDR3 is TGCGCCAGCACCCCGAGGGGGACAGGTGGAAACACCATATATTTT. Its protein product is CASTPRGTGGNTIYF.

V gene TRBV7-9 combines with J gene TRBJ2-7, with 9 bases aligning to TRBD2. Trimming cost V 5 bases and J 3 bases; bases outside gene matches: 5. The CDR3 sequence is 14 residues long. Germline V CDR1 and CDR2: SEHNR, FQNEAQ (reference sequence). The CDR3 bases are TGTGCCAGCAGCCGGCTAGCGGGGAACTACGAGCAGTACTTC. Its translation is CASSRLAGNYEQYF.

CDR3 bases: TGTGCCAGCAGCGCATCAGCGACAGGGCCCCAGCATTTT. It specifies CASSASATGPQHF. V is TRBV9 and J is TRBJ1-5, with D maybe TRBD1 (6 bases). The V end was cut by 3 bases, the J end by 9 bases, with 13 bases between. From germline, CDR1 is SGDLS and CDR2 YYNGEE. This CDR3 spans 13 amino acids.

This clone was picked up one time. CDR3 sequence (DNA): TGTGCCAGCAGCCCCGGGGGGTTCCCCTACGAGCAGTACTTC. This codes for CASSPGGFPYEQYF. The gene calls are TRBV9 and TRBJ2-7; 7 nucleotides line up with TRBD2. Trimming at V came to 4 bases and at J to 2 bases, leaving 6 bases not matched to a gene. Germline-derived CDR1 and CDR2 are SGDLS and YYNGEE. This CDR3 spans 14 amino acids.

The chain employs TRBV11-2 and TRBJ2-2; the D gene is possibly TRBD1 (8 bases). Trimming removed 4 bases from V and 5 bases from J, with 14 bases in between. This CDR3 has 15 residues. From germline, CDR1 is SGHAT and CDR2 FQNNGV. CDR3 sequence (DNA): TGTGCCAGCAGCTCCGGACAGGGAGGGACCGGGGAGCTGTTTTTT. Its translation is CASSSGQGGTGELFF. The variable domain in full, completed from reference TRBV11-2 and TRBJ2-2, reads EAGVAQSPRYKIIEKRQSVAFWCNPISGHATLYWYQQILGQGPKLLIQFQNNGVVDDSQLPKDRFSAERLKGVDSTLKIQPAKLEDSAVYLCASSSGQGGTGELFFGEGSRLTVL.

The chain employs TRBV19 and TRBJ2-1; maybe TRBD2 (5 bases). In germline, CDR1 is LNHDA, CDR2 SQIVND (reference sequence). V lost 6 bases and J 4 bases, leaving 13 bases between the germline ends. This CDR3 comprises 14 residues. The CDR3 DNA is TGTGCCAGTAGGGCACGGGGAAGATACAATGAGCAGTTCTTC. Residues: CASRARGRYNEQFF.

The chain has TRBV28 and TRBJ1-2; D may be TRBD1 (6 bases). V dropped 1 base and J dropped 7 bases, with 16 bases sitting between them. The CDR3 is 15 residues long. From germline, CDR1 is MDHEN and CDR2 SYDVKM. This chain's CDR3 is CASSLFHRAEPGYTF. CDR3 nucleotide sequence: TGTGCCAGCAGTTTATTTCACAGGGCTGAGCCTGGCTACACCTTC.

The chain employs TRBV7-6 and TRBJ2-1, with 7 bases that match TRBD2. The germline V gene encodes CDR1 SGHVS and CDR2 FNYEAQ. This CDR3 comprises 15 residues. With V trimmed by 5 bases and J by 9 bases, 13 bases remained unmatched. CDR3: CASSPLGRERLEQFF. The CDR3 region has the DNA TGTGCCAGCAGCCCCCTTGGGCGGGAGAGGCTTGAGCAGTTCTTC. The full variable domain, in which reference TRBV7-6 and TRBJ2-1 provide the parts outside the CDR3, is GAGVSQSPRYKVTKRGQDVALRCDPISGHVSLYWYRQALGQGPEFLTYFNYEAQQDKSGLPNDRFSAERPEGSISTLTIQRTEQRDSAMYRCASSPLGRERLEQFFGPGTRLTVL.

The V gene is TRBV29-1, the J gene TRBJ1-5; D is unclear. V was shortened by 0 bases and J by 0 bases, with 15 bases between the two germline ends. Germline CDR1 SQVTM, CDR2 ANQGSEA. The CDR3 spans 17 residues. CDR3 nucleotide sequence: TGCAGCGTTGAAGATAGTATCGCGGATTATAGCAATCAGCCCCAGCATTTT. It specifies CSVEDSIADYSNQPQHF. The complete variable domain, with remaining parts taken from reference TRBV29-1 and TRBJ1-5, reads SAVISQKPSRDICQRGTSLTIQCQVDSQVTMMFWYRQQPGQSLTLIATANQGSEATYESGFVIDKFPISRPNLTFSTLTVSNMSPEDSSIYLCSVEDSIADYSNQPQHFGDGTRLSIL.

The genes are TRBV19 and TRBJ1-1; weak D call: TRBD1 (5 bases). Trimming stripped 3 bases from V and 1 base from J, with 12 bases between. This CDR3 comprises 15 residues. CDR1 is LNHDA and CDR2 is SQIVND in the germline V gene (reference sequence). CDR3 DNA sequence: TGTGCCAGTAGTATGGGACGCGACAAGAACACTGAAGCTTTCTTT. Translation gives CASSMGRDKNTEAFF.

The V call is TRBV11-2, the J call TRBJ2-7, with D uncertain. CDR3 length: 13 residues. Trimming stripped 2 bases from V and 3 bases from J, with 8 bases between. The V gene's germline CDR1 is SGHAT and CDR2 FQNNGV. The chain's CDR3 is CASSLTVGYEQYF. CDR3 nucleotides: TGTGCCAGCAGCTTAACGGTGGGCTACGAGCAGTACTTC.

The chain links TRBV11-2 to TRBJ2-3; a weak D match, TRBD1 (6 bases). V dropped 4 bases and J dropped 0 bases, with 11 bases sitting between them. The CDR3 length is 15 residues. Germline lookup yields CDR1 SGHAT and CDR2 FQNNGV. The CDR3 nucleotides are TGTGCCAGCAGCTCCGACAGGACAAGCACAGATACGCAGTATTTT. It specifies CASSSDRTSTDTQYF. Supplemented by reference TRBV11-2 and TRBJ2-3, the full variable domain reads EAGVAQSPRYKIIEKRQSVAFWCNPISGHATLYWYQQILGQGPKLLIQFQNNGVVDDSQLPKDRFSAERLKGVDSTLKIQPAKLEDSAVYLCASSSDRTSTDTQYFGPGTRLTVL.

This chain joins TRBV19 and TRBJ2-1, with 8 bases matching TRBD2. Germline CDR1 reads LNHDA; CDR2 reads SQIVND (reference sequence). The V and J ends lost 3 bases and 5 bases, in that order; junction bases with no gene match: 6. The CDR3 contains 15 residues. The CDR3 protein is CASSITGGTHNEQFF. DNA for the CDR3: TGTGCCAGTAGTATTACGGGAGGGACCCACAATGAGCAGTTCTTC. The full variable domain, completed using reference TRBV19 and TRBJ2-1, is DGGITQSPKYLFRKEGQNVTLSCEQNLNHDAMYWYRQDPGQGLRLIYYSQIVNDFQKGDIAEGYSVSREKKESFPLTVTSAQKNPTAFYLCASSITGGTHNEQFFGPGTRLTVL.

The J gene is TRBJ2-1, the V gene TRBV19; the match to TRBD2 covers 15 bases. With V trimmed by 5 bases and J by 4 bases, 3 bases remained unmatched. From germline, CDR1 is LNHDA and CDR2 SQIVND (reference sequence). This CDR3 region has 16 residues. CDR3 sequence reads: CASSPGLAGGYNEQFF. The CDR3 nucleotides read TGTGCCAGTAGTCCCGGACTAGCGGGAGGGTACAATGAGCAGTTCTTC. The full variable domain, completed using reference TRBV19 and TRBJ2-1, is DGGITQSPKYLFRKEGQNVTLSCEQNLNHDAMYWYRQDPGQGLRLIYYSQIVNDFQKGDIAEGYSVSREKKESFPLTVTSAQKNPTAFYLCASSPGLAGGYNEQFFGPGTRLTVL.

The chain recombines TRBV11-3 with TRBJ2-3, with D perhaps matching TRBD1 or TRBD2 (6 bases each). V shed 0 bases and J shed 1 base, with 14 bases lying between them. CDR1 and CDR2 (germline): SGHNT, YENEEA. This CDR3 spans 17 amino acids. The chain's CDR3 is CASSLDFGGAGTDTQYF. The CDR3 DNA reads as TGTGCCAGCAGCTTAGATTTCGGGGGCGCGGGCACAGATACGCAGTATTTT.